These 27 T cell receptor beta chains were all obtained from the same sample, sequenced in a study of blood T cell repertoires in COVID-19. This table comes from immunoSEQ multiplex PCR, and its TCRdb copy is limited to in-frame clones, with some not included. The sample lists under 250,000 clones; less than 90% were seen once. Input material: peripheral blood. These receptors originate from a woman in her fifties or sixties who had recovered from COVID-19.

The table lists this clone with a few counts. The rearrangement links TRBV5-3 to TRBJ2-7, with 8 bases identical to TRBD1. TRBV5-3 is an ORF, and what it does is uncertain. The trim removed 0 bases at V and 5 bases at J, leaving 7 bases unmatched. This CDR3 spans 15 amino acids. The CDR3: CARSLVGQGYHEQYF. In nucleotides, the CDR3 is TGTGCCAGAAGCTTGGTCGGACAGGGCTACCACGAGCAGTACTTC.

About this clone: This sample also contains other DNA sequences that code for the same CDR3. V and J are TRBV14 and TRBJ2-7; a weak D match, TRBD1 (5 bases). Germline CDR1 SGHDN, CDR2 FVKESK. The V end lost 3 bases, the J end lost 2 bases, and 11 bases lay between the germline ends. The CDR3 totals 14 residues. The chain's CDR3 is CASSQGQGPYEQYF. The CDR3 DNA reads TGTGCCAGCAGCCAGGGGCAGGGCCCCTACGAGCAGTACTTC.

The J gene is TRBJ2-2, the V gene TRBV7-8; 8 bases line up with TRBD2. This CDR3 comprises 15 residues. With V trimmed by 0 bases and J by 6 bases, 3 bases remained unmatched. Germline CDR1 SGHVS, CDR2 FQNEAQ. The CDR3 bases are TGTGCCAGCAGCTTAGCCCGCGGGGGGCCCGGGGAGCTGTTTTTT. Translated, it gives CASSLARGGPGELFF.

The CDR3 coding sequence is TGCGCCAGCAGCAAGGACAGTGCCTCCAACACCGGGGAGCTGTTTTTT. This encodes CASSKDSASNTGELFF. This chain uses TRBV5-1 with TRBJ2-2, with D maybe TRBD1 (6 bases). Germline CDR1 is SGHRS and CDR2 is YFSETQ. V lost 4 bases and J 2 bases, leaving 15 bases between the germline ends. CDR3 size: 16 residues. Supplemented by reference TRBV5-1 and TRBJ2-2, the full variable domain reads KAGVTQTPRYLIKTRGQQVTLSCSPISGHRSVSWYQQTPGQGLQFLFEYFSETQRNKGNFPGRFSGRQFSNSRSEMNVSTLELGDSALYLCASSKDSASNTGELFFGEGSRLTVL.

The chain carries TRBV4-3 and TRBJ1-4, with D uncertain. With 1 base removed from V and 0 bases from J, the gap between germline ends came to 9 bases. The length of the CDR3 is 16 residues. CDR1 and CDR2 (germline): LGHNA, YSLEER. The CDR3 nucleotides are TGCGCCAGCAGCCAAGGAGCGGCCACAACTAATGAAAAACTGTTTTTT. This codes for CASSQGAATTNEKLFF.

The chain links TRBV19 to TRBJ2-5; 7 nucleotides agree with TRBD2. This CDR3 comprises 14 residues. V shed 5 bases and J 5 bases; nucleotides not matched to a gene: 8. The V gene's germline CDR1 is LNHDA and CDR2 SQIVND (reference sequence). The CDR3 bases are TGTGCCAGTAGTCCCTCCCGAGCGGGGGAGACCCAGTACTTC. It translates to CASSPSRAGETQYF.

The rearrangement joins TRBV5-1 to TRBJ1-2, with D unresolved. CDR3 size: 14 residues. Trimming removed 0 bases at V and 4 bases at J, with 10 bases between. Germline-derived CDR1 and CDR2 are SGHRS and YFSETQ. The CDR3 sequence: CASSLDLYSYGYTF. For the CDR3, the DNA is TGCGCCAGCAGCTTGGACCTCTATAGCTATGGCTACACCTTC.

This clone was seen at least ten times. The V gene is TRBV9, the J gene TRBJ1-1; the match to TRBD1 covers 10 bases. The ends lost 2 bases at V and 3 bases at J; junction bases unmatched: 7. Germline assignment: CDR1 SGDLS and CDR2 YYNGEE. The CDR3 covers 16 residues. CDR3 amino acids: CASSVGDRGVDTEAFF. CDR3 sequence (DNA): TGTGCCAGCAGCGTCGGGGACAGGGGAGTAGACACTGAAGCTTTCTTT.

This clone was detected only once. The chain is built from TRBV3-1 (or the pseudogene TRBV3-2) and TRBJ1-1, with a tentative D call TRBD1 (5 bases). The CDR3 is made up of 15 amino acids. Germline V gives CDR1 LGHDT, CDR2 YNNKEL (reference sequence). Trimming pared 2 bases from V and 0 bases from J, leaving 10 bases between. In DNA, the CDR3 is TGTGCCAGCAGCCAAAGACAGATCATGAACACTGAAGCTTTCTTT. Its protein product is CASSQRQIMNTEAFF.

V gene TRBV7-8 combines with J gene TRBJ2-7; 9 bases match TRBD1. CDR3 size: 15 residues. Germline V gives CDR1 SGHVS, CDR2 FQNEAQ. With V trimmed by 4 bases and J by 3 bases, 7 bases remained unmatched. In nucleotides, the CDR3 is TGTGCCAGCAGCTCAGGGACAGGGAGTAACTACGAGCAGTACTTC. Protein product: CASSSGTGSNYEQYF.

The chain links TRBV5-7 to TRBJ2-2; 8 bases are shared with TRBD1. TRBV5-7 is placed among ORFs of uncertain function. V shed 1 base and J 4 bases; nucleotides not matched to a gene: 3. There are 15 residues in the CDR3. In DNA form, the CDR3 reads TGTGCCAGCAGCTTGCGACAGGGGTTCACCGGGGAGCTGTTTTTT. Translated: CASSLRQGFTGELFF.

The chain employs TRBV9 and TRBJ1-2; D is uncertain. Trimming left V 0 bases short and J 4 bases short, with 13 bases between. Looked up from germline, CDR1 is SGDLS and CDR2 is YYNGEE. The CDR3 length is 15 residues. DNA of the CDR3: TGTGCCAGCAGCGTAGAGCGGCGGCCCGTCTATGGCTACACCTTC. Its protein is CASSVERRPVYGYTF. The entire variable domain, with the rest obtained from reference TRBV9 and TRBJ1-2, is as follows: DSGVTQTPKHLITATGQRVTLRCSPRSGDLSVYWYQQSLDQGLQFLIQYYNGEERAKGNILERFSAQQFPDLHSELNLSSLELGDSALYFCASSVERRPVYGYTFGSGTRLTVV.

A few counts support this clone. The V call is TRBV6-1, the J call TRBJ1-2; the match to TRBD1 covers 8 bases. Germline lookup yields CDR1 MNHNS and CDR2 SASEGT. CDR3 length: 15 amino acids. V lost 1 base to trimming and J lost 8 bases; unmatched junction nucleotides: 9. Here the CDR3 reads CASSEVPTGAGGYTF. DNA for the CDR3: TGTGCCAGCAGTGAAGTCCCGACAGGGGCGGGAGGCTACACCTTC.

V usage is TRBV9 and J usage is TRBJ2-3; D is unresolved. V was shortened by 0 bases and J by 2 bases, with 10 bases between the two germline ends. CDR1 is SGDLS, CDR2 YYNGEE, per germline. CDR3 size: 15 residues. CDR3 amino acids: CASSVAFGSTDTQYF. The CDR3 DNA follows: TGTGCCAGCAGCGTAGCGTTCGGGTCCACAGATACGCAGTATTTT.

CDR3 residues: CASSAGTGNYGYTF. CDR3 DNA sequence: TGCGCCAGCAGCGCGGGGACGGGAAACTATGGCTACACCTTC. The rearrangement links TRBV5-1 to TRBJ1-2; TRBD1 is a possible D gene (5 bases). Germline assignment: CDR1 SGHRS and CDR2 YFSETQ. Trimming took off 4 bases at V and 2 bases at J, with 12 bases between the two ends. The CDR3 has 14 residues. Based on the CDR3 plus reference TRBV5-1 and TRBJ1-2, the full variable domain is KAGVTQTPRYLIKTRGQQVTLSCSPISGHRSVSWYQQTPGQGLQFLFEYFSETQRNKGNFPGRFSGRQFSNSRSEMNVSTLELGDSALYLCASSAGTGNYGYTFGSGTRLTVV.

CDR3 DNA sequence: TGTGCCAGCAGCCAACTAGGACAGGGAGGCCGGTGGGACACCATATATTTT. Its protein is CASSQLGQGGRWDTIYF. The chain employs TRBV4-2 and TRBJ1-3; 8 bases fit TRBD1. CDR3 length: 17 residues. V dropped 2 bases and J dropped 8; count of bases not matched to a gene: 14. From germline, CDR1 is LGHNA and CDR2 YNFKEQ.

This clone was detected a few times. This chain joins TRBV2 and TRBJ2-5; 8 nucleotides match TRBD2. V was pared by 8 bases and J by 3 bases, with 11 bases of the junction left unmatched. CDR1 and CDR2 from the germline V gene are SNHLY and FYNNEI. The CDR3 has 15 amino acids. The CDR3 DNA reads as TGTGCCAGCCCCGGGAGGGACGGGGGGAAAGAGACCCAGTACTTC. Protein sequence: CASPGRDGGKETQYF.

The J gene is TRBJ1-2, the V gene TRBV12-3 or TRBV12-4; D unclear. The CDR3 has 13 residues. The V end lost 5 bases, the J end lost 5 bases, and 12 bases lay between the germline ends. The CDR3 spells CASSENSVYGYTF. DNA for the CDR3: TGTGCCAGCAGTGAAAACAGTGTTTATGGCTACACCTTC.

V gene TRBV9 combines with J gene TRBJ1-3, with TRBD1 matching 8 bases. Trimming took 3 bases from V and 2 from J; bases not matched to a gene: 4. Germline V CDR1 and CDR2: SGDLS, YYNGEE. CDR3 length: 15 amino acids. The CDR3 nucleotides read TGTGCCAGCAGCGGCGCACAGGGGGCTGGAAACACCATATATTTT. Protein product: CASSGAQGAGNTIYF.

The chain combines TRBV13 with TRBJ1-1; tentatively, D is TRBD1 (5 bases). The germline V and J ends were trimmed by 7 bases and 6 bases, with 18 bases remaining between them. Germline V gene lookup returns CDR1 PRHDT and CDR2 FYEKMQ (reference sequence). The length of the CDR3 is 14 residues. The CDR3 is CASTKGGVRAEAFF. The CDR3 DNA is TGTGCCAGCACCAAGGGAGGGGTGCGGGCTGAAGCTTTCTTT.

V usage is TRBV5-1 and J usage is TRBJ2-1; D call uncertain. CDR3 length: 13 residues. CDR1 is SGHRS and CDR2 is YFSETQ in the germline V gene. The V end lost 0 bases, the J end lost 7 bases, and 8 bases lay between the germline ends. CDR3 sequence: CASSLVANNEQFF. The CDR3 bases are TGCGCCAGCAGCTTGGTGGCAAATAATGAGCAGTTCTTC.

V is TRBV29-1 and J is TRBJ2-2, with 9 positions matching TRBD1. The CDR3 is 13 amino acids. CDR1 and CDR2 from the germline V gene are SQVTM and ANQGSEA. Losses at the gene ends were 6 bases for V and 4 bases for J; bases not matched to a gene: 3. CDR3 DNA sequence: TGCAGCGTCGGGACAGGGAGCACCGGGGAGCTGTTTTTT. The encoded protein is CSVGTGSTGELFF.

This clone was picked up a small number of times. V is TRBV13 and J is TRBJ1-2; 8 nucleotides match TRBD1. With V trimmed by 4 bases and J by 8 bases, 15 bases remained unmatched. This CDR3 is 16 amino acids long. Germline V gene lookup returns CDR1 PRHDT and CDR2 FYEKMQ (reference sequence). The CDR3 sequence: CASSSSGQGIFRGYTF. Here the CDR3 DNA reads TGTGCCAGCAGCTCTTCCGGACAGGGAATATTTCGGGGCTACACCTTC.

This chain connects TRBV24-1 to TRBJ2-1; D is unclear. Germline values: CDR1 KGHDR, CDR2 SFDVKD. The CDR3 totals 15 residues. Trimming took 6 bases from V and 0 from J, leaving 11 bases between them. The CDR3 DNA sequence: TGTGCCACCAGTTCTGGCGGAAGCTCCTACAATGAGCAGTTCTTC. It codes for CATSSGGSSYNEQFF.

The J gene is TRBJ2-2, the V gene TRBV10-3; no firm D call. Trimming shortened V by 6 bases and J by 6 bases, and 8 bases separated the two germline ends. Germline CDR1 reads ENHRY; CDR2 reads SYGVKD. The CDR3 runs 12 residues. The chain's CDR3 is CAISPRSGELFF. The CDR3 DNA sequence: TGTGCCATCAGCCCTAGGTCCGGGGAGCTGTTTTTT.

The chain has TRBV6-2 or TRBV6-3 and TRBJ2-7, with D possibly matching TRBD1 (6 bases). Trimming took off 4 bases at V and 4 bases at J, with 14 bases between the two ends. Germline lookup yields CDR1 MNHEY and CDR2 SVGEGT. CDR3 length equals 14 residues. The DNA for the CDR3 is TGTGCCAGCAGTTCCCCACAGGGTTGGTACGAGCAGTACTTC. Translated: CASSSPQGWYEQYF.

This clone appeared a single time. J is TRBJ1-2 and V is TRBV19; 11 bases align to TRBD1. Germline lookup yields CDR1 LNHDA and CDR2 SQIVND (reference sequence). The CDR3 is 14 residues long. V gave up 5 bases and J gave up 6 bases; unmatched junction bases: 5. DNA of the CDR3: TGTGCCAGTAGTGCGGACAGGGGGCTTCATGGCTACACCTTC. It is translated as CASSADRGLHGYTF.